A single sample is the source of the 16 T cell receptor beta chains below, sequenced in a study of cytomegalovirus exposure and HLA in healthy donors (dated by TCRdb to 2015 to 2018). Receptors were amplified or captured by the immunoSEQ multiplex PCR assay. Entries here come from immuneACCESS through TCRdb and include only in-frame sequences with V and J called. Some clones fail to appear in such tables; in the studies checked, an unresolved V gene covers under half of the shortfall, and the cause of the remainder is unknown. The sample table lists 85,000 to 90,000 clones, around 96% of them with a count of one. The ten largest make up 0.78% of the sample. Material for sequencing was PBMCs. The source is a man between 18 and 29 years old in good health and CMV-seronegative.

This chain connects TRBV29-1 to TRBJ2-7; 8 bases agree with TRBD1. V dropped 3 bases and J dropped 6; count of bases not matched to a gene: 4. Germline assignment: CDR1 SQVTM and CDR2 ANQGSEA. The CDR3 length is 12 residues. CDR3 DNA: TGCAGCGTTGACAACAGGGGGAGCGAGCAGTACTTC. Encoded protein: CSVDNRGSEQYF.

The CDR3 loop reads CSVRQGAGEQFF. In nucleotides, the CDR3 is TGCAGCGTTCGACAGGGGGCGGGTGAGCAGTTCTTC. This rearrangement joins TRBV29-1 to TRBJ2-1, with TRBD1 matching 10 bases. The CDR3 totals 12 residues. The V and J ends lost 5 bases and 9 bases, in that order; junction bases with no gene match: 4. Germline CDR1 and CDR2: SQVTM and ANQGSEA.

The CDR3 DNA is TGTGCCAGCAGTGAAGTACAGCGGTCGGTCGAGCAGTACTTC. The encoded protein is CASSEVQRSVEQYF. This chain uses TRBV6-1 with TRBJ2-7; tentatively, D is TRBD2 (5 bases). This CDR3 is built from 14 residues. Germline CDR1 MNHNS, CDR2 SASEGT. V lost 1 base to trimming and J lost 6 bases, with 13 bases between them.

V gene TRBV4-3 combines with J gene TRBJ1-2, with TRBD1 matching 7 bases. Germline-derived CDR1 and CDR2 are LGHNA and YSLEER. The length of the CDR3 is 16 residues. Trimming removed 1 base from V and 5 bases from J; junction bases left unmatched: 10. The CDR3 loop is CASSQADEGARYGYTF. The DNA for the CDR3 is TGCGCCAGCAGCCAAGCCGACGAGGGGGCAAGGTATGGCTACACCTTC.

The chain couples TRBV10-3 to TRBJ2-1, with D maybe TRBD1 (6 bases). The CDR3 is 16 residues long. CDR1 and CDR2 from the germline V gene are ENHRY and SYGVKD. The V gene lost 7 bases and the J gene lost 7 bases, with 23 bases spanning the gap. Here the CDR3 reads CAITPFWTEFNNEQFF. CDR3 in DNA: TGTGCCATCACCCCGTTTTGGACAGAGTTTAATAATGAGCAGTTCTTC.

V gene TRBV18 combines with J gene TRBJ1-3; 7 bases align to TRBD1. CDR3 length: 15 amino acids. Germline V gene sequence: CDR1 KGHSH, CDR2 LQKENI. Germline trimming cut 3 bases from V and 8 bases from J; bases unmatched to any gene: 10. Written as DNA, the CDR3 is TGTGCCAGCTCACCCCAGACAGGGATCGTCGACACCATATATTTT. Its translation: CASSPQTGIVDTIYF.

The genes are TRBV7-2 and TRBJ1-5; D ambiguous. V was pared by 0 bases and J by 9 bases, with 15 bases between. From germline, CDR1 is SGHTA and CDR2 FQGNSA. The CDR3 has 15 residues. The CDR3 DNA follows: TGTGCCAGCAGCTTAGCCCGCGCCCCGATAGCGCCCCAGCATTTT. This translates into CASSLARAPIAPQHF.

The chain is built from TRBV28 and TRBJ1-1; a weak D match, TRBD1 (5 bases). V was trimmed by 1 base and J by 2 bases, leaving 11 bases between them. The CDR3 totals 15 residues. Germline CDR1 is MDHEN and CDR2 is SYDVKM. As DNA, the CDR3 is TGTGCCAGCAGTTTATCGACAGATTTTAACACTGAAGCTTTCTTT. The encoded protein is CASSLSTDFNTEAFF.

This rearrangement joins TRBV6-6 to TRBJ2-2; D unclear. Trimming took 2 bases from V and 7 from J, leaving 8 bases between them. The germline CDR1 and CDR2 sequences are MNHNY and SVGAGI (reference sequence). This CDR3 region has 13 residues. Here the CDR3 DNA reads TGTGCCAGCAGTTACGTTACGGTCGGGGAGCTGTTTTTT. Its protein product is CASSYVTVGELFF.

This clone appeared many times. The chain carries TRBV6-1 and TRBJ1-5; D uncertain. Trimming left V 1 base short and J 2 bases short, with 15 bases between. Germline assignment: CDR1 MNHNS and CDR2 SASEGT. The CDR3 has 17 residues. This CDR3 is CASSEDLGERGNQPQHF. CDR3 DNA: TGTGCCAGCAGTGAAGATCTCGGGGAGAGGGGCAATCAGCCCCAGCATTTT.

This clone was counted a single time. The rearrangement joins TRBV5-1 to TRBJ2-3, with TRBD1 as a possible D gene (5 bases). Between the trimmed V and J ends, which lost 2 bases and 2 bases, there was a span of 9 bases. Germline CDR1 and CDR2: SGHRS and YFSETQ. The CDR3 totals 14 residues. CDR3 in amino acids: CASSLGQDTDTQYF. The CDR3 region has the DNA TGCGCCAGCAGCTTAGGACAAGACACAGATACGCAGTATTTT.

This clone was observed a few times. The chain joins TRBV6-6 to TRBJ2-7; TRBD1 aligns across 7 bases. Germline V gives CDR1 MNHNY, CDR2 SVGAGI (reference sequence). The CDR3 spans 14 residues. Germline trimming cut 4 bases from V and 7 bases from J; bases unmatched to any gene: 10. CDR3 in amino acids: CASSSTGSTLEQYV. CDR3 DNA sequence: TGTGCCAGCAGTTCGACAGGGAGTACGCTGGAGCAGTACGTC.

This clone showed up just once. The chain carries TRBV30 and TRBJ2-7; D perhaps matches TRBD2 (6 bases). V was clipped by 3 bases and J by 0 bases, with 15 bases between them. CDR3 size: 15 residues. CDR1 and CDR2 (germline): GTSNPN, SVGIG (reference sequence). CDR3 DNA: TGTGCCTGGAGGGAAATAGCGGAGACCTCCTACGAGCAGTACTTC. It yields the protein CAWREIAETSYEQYF. Full variable domain (remainder filled in from reference TRBV30 and TRBJ2-7): SQTIHQWPATLVQPVGSPLSLECTVEGTSNPNLYWYRQAAGRGLQLLFYSVGIGQISSEVPQNLSASRPQDRQFILSSKKLLLSDSGFYLCAWREIAETSYEQYFGPGTRLTVT.

This clone has just one count. This chain connects TRBV28 to TRBJ2-7; possibly TRBD2 for D (6 bases). CDR3 length equals 14 residues. V lost 2 bases, J lost 1 base, and 9 bases lay in between. Per germline, CDR1 MDHEN and CDR2 SYDVKM. The CDR3 spells CASSLAGNSYEQYF. The DNA for the CDR3 is TGTGCCAGCAGTTTAGCGGGGAATTCCTACGAGCAGTACTTC.

This chain connects TRBV19 to TRBJ2-1; TRBD2 is a possible D gene (6 bases). CDR1 and CDR2 (germline): LNHDA, SQIVND (reference sequence). This CDR3 region has 12 residues. Trimming took off 7 bases at V and 12 bases at J, with 16 bases between the two ends. In DNA, the CDR3 is TGTGCCAGTACTCCTAGCGCAGGCTCGCAGTTCTTC. It yields the protein CASTPSAGSQFF.

V and J are TRBV10-3 and TRBJ2-7, with TRBD2 matching 9 bases. The ends lost 6 bases at V and 6 bases at J; junction bases unmatched: 9. This CDR3 is 14 amino acids long. Per the germline V gene, CDR1 is ENHRY and CDR2 is SYGVKD. CDR3 DNA sequence: TGTGCCATCAGCCAGGGACTAGCCCCGCCCGAGCAGTACTTC. Protein sequence: CAISQGLAPPEQYF.